This entry lists 28 T cell receptor beta chains sequenced from one sample in a study of blood T cells in healthy people across ages. For the second PCR, which ran for roughly 7 to 11 cycles, a sample-barcoded 5' primer and a J-beta primer mix were used. MiXCR, run by TCRdb on the 5' RACE reads, gives a single entry per CDR3 protein. There are roughly 1,500,000 distinct CDR3 sequences in the sample; roughly 40% occur only once, and 7.9% lies in the top ten. Material: blood. These receptors all come from a woman between 18 and 30 years old in good health.

This clonotype was observed a handful of times. The chain carries TRBV10-3 and TRBJ2-7; tentatively, D is TRBD2 (5 bases). Germline loops: CDR1 ENHRY, CDR2 SYGVKD. V lost 0 bases and J 9 bases, leaving 9 bases between the germline ends. CDR3 length: 12 amino acids. The CDR3 is CAISESSSGQYF. The DNA of the CDR3 is TGTGCCATCAGTGAGTCCTCCAGCGGGCAGTACTTC.

This clonotype appeared a few times. V is TRBV5-6 and J is TRBJ2-5, with 7 nucleotides matching TRBD2. J lost 1 base, V lost 5 bases, and 8 bases had no gene match. Germline CDR1 is SGHDT and CDR2 is YYEEEE. This CDR3 is built from 15 residues. CDR3 bases: TGTGCCAGCAGGGGGGAGGGGACGTTCCAAGAGACCCAGTACTTC. It is translated as CASRGEGTFQETQYF.

V and J are TRBV30 and TRBJ2-7; D remains unclear. V lost 1 base to trimming and J lost 3 bases, with 7 bases between them. The CDR3 is made up of 12 amino acids. CDR1 is GTSNPN, CDR2 SVGIG, per germline (reference sequence). The CDR3 protein is CAWSALDYEQYF. The CDR3 DNA reads TGTGCCTGGAGTGCCCTAGACTACGAGCAGTACTTC.

This rearrangement joins TRBV7-9 to TRBJ2-1; 7 bases are shared with TRBD2. Trimming at V came to 3 bases and at J to 1 base, leaving 3 bases not matched to a gene. From germline, CDR1 is SEHNR and CDR2 FQNEAQ (reference sequence). The CDR3 has 15 amino acids. In DNA form, the CDR3 reads TGTGCCAGCAGCTTGCGGGAGAGGTCCTACAATGAGCAGTTCTTC. The encoded protein is CASSLRERSYNEQFF.

The chain has TRBV29-1 and TRBJ2-2, with 7 bases aligning to TRBD2. The V and J ends lost 5 bases and 5 bases, in that order; junction bases with no gene match: 8. This CDR3 region has 14 residues. Germline lookup yields CDR1 SQVTM and CDR2 ANQGSEA. CDR3 sequence reads: CSVFGRAGTGELFF. The CDR3 DNA reads TGCAGCGTTTTTGGTCGAGCGGGGACCGGGGAGCTGTTTTTT.

This clonotype was seen more than once but under ten times. The V call is TRBV12-3 or TRBV12-4, the J call TRBJ2-6; D not resolved. The V end lost 2 bases, the J end lost 0 bases, and 8 bases lay between the germline ends. CDR3 length: 16 residues. CDR3 loop: CASSLRTVSGANVLTF. DNA for the CDR3: TGTGCCAGCAGTTTAAGGACGGTCTCTGGGGCCAACGTCCTGACTTTC.

The V and J genes are TRBV27 and TRBJ1-2; D is ambiguous. The ends were cut back, 5 bases at V and 2 bases at J, with 18 bases in the middle. The CDR3 length is 16 residues. The germline V gene has CDR1 MNHEY and CDR2 SMNVEV (reference sequence). Written as DNA, the CDR3 is TGTGCCAGCAGTCCCGAGGCCGGACGGGTAAACTATGGCTACACCTTC. This encodes CASSPEAGRVNYGYTF.

This clonotype came up a few times. The chain's CDR3 is CASSLDGSGRLNTEAFF. In nucleotides, the CDR3 is TGCGCCAGCAGCTTGGATGGGTCAGGTCGCTTGAACACTGAAGCTTTCTTT. The chain couples TRBV5-1 to TRBJ1-1; no firm D call. The CDR3 loop spans 17 amino acids. Germline lookup yields CDR1 SGHRS and CDR2 YFSETQ. Deletions cut 0 bases from V and 0 bases from J, with 15 bases between.

The chain combines TRBV6-1 with TRBJ1-1; TRBD1 is a possible D gene (6 bases). This CDR3 comprises 15 residues. V was pared by 5 bases and J by 2 bases, with 15 bases between. Germline V CDR1 and CDR2: MNHNS, SASEGT. Here the CDR3 DNA reads TGTGCCAGCAGTCCGTTTGGGGGGGGCAACACTGAAGCTTTCTTT. It codes for CASSPFGGGNTEAFF.

This clonotype has only a few counts. J is TRBJ1-1 and V is TRBV9; no reliable D call. Germline CDR1 is SGDLS and CDR2 is YYNGEE. V dropped 3 bases and J dropped 6 bases, with 9 bases sitting between them. The CDR3 consists of 12 residues. CDR3 sequence: CASSGERAEAFF. The CDR3 DNA sequence: TGTGCCAGCAGCGGGGAAAGGGCTGAAGCTTTCTTT.

This clonotype was seen more than once but under ten times. This chain links TRBV2 with TRBJ2-7, with TRBD1 matching over 7 bases. Trimming removed 6 bases from V and 6 bases from J; junction bases left unmatched: 11. The CDR3 loop spans 14 amino acids. In germline, CDR1 is SNHLY, CDR2 FYNNEI. CDR3 coding DNA: TGTGCCAGCAGCCAACAGGGGACGGTTAGCGAGCAGTACTTC. As protein: CASSQQGTVSEQYF.

This chain uses TRBV7-2 with TRBJ2-1; D is possibly TRBD1 (6 bases). CDR3 length: 16 residues. The germline V gene has CDR1 SGHTA and CDR2 FQGNSA. Trimming removed 6 bases from V and 4 bases from J, with 19 bases in between. The CDR3 region has the DNA TGTGCCAGCAGGGACGACAGGAGAGGGTGGTACAATGAGCAGTTCTTC. It translates to CASRDDRRGWYNEQFF.

The chain employs TRBV3-1 and TRBJ2-1, with 8 bases aligning to TRBD1. The CDR3 runs to 16 residues. V shed 5 bases and J 2 bases; nucleotides not matched to a gene: 8. In germline, CDR1 is LGHDT, CDR2 YNNKEL (reference sequence). CDR3 protein: CASSSIGTGPYNEQFF. The CDR3 region has the DNA TGTGCCAGCAGCTCAATCGGGACAGGTCCCTACAATGAGCAGTTCTTC.

The chain joins TRBV6-2 or TRBV6-3 to TRBJ1-2; D possibly corresponds to TRBD1 (5 bases). The V end lost 1 base, the J end lost 4 bases, and 16 bases lay between the germline ends. Per germline, CDR1 MNHEY and CDR2 SVGEGT. The CDR3 is 16 amino acids. CDR3 nucleotide sequence: TGTGCCAGCAGTTACTTCCGCGGGGCAACAGTCTATGGCTACACCTTC. Protein sequence: CASSYFRGATVYGYTF.

This chain joins TRBV2 and TRBJ2-7; TRBD2 is a possible D gene (5 bases). This CDR3 region has 16 residues. The ends were cut back, 2 bases at V and 7 bases at J, with 21 bases in the middle. CDR1 SNHLY and CDR2 FYNNEI come from the germline V gene. CDR3 nucleotides: TGTGCCAGCAGTGAACCGGGCCCTCCCCCTACGGGAGAGCAGTACTTC. Amino acid sequence: CASSEPGPPPTGEQYF.

The gene calls are TRBV28 and TRBJ2-1; 8 bases line up with TRBD2. The CDR3 length is 17 residues. V dropped 6 bases and J dropped 8; count of bases not matched to a gene: 18. The germline gives CDR1 MDHEN, CDR2 SYDVKM. Here the CDR3 DNA reads TGTGCCAGCAGGAAGCCGTTCGGGGGGGGCCCTTGGGATGAGCAGTTCTTC. It yields the protein CASRKPFGGGPWDEQFF.

V is TRBV20-1 and J is TRBJ1-2, with 7 bases aligning to TRBD1. The germline V gene has CDR1 DFQATT and CDR2 SNEGSKA (reference sequence). The CDR3 contains 14 residues. The J segment lost 2 bases and the V segment lost 3 bases, leaving 6 bases of the junction unmatched. The CDR3 sequence is CSASHRGPNYGYTF. In nucleotides, the CDR3 is TGCAGTGCTAGCCACAGGGGCCCCAACTATGGCTACACCTTC.

This clonotype was seen more than once but under ten times. The V call is TRBV5-1, the J call TRBJ1-1; 11 positions match TRBD1. The J segment lost 1 base and the V segment lost 1 base, leaving 6 bases of the junction unmatched. This CDR3 has 17 residues. Looked up from germline, CDR1 is SGHRS and CDR2 is YFSETQ. This chain's CDR3 is CASSLHWTGGSNTEAFF. CDR3 DNA: TGCGCCAGCAGCTTGCATTGGACAGGGGGCTCGAACACTGAAGCTTTCTTT.

The chain recombines TRBV5-1 with TRBJ1-2, with TRBD1 identical over 9 bases. The germline CDR1 and CDR2 sequences are SGHRS and YFSETQ. The trim removed 0 bases at V and 3 bases at J, leaving 9 bases unmatched. The CDR3 is 17 residues long. The DNA for the CDR3 is TGCGCCAGCAGCTTGGGGCTACGGACAGGGGAGGACTATGGCTACACCTTC. It is translated as CASSLGLRTGEDYGYTF.

The V and J genes are TRBV7-8 and TRBJ2-5, with D perhaps matching TRBD1 (5 bases). Germline CDR1 reads SGHVS; CDR2 reads FQNEAQ. The CDR3 totals 16 residues. The V end was cut by 5 bases, the J end by 0 bases, with 16 bases between. The CDR3 DNA is TGTGCCAGCAGCCTTTCGGGCAGGGTCAACCAAGAGACCCAGTACTTC. Translation gives CASSLSGRVNQETQYF.

This clonotype was counted a few times. The chain combines TRBV20-1 with TRBJ2-5, with D maybe TRBD1 (5 bases). Between the trimmed V and J ends, which lost 0 bases and 1 base, there was a span of 9 bases. Germline values: CDR1 DFQATT, CDR2 SNEGSKA (reference sequence). This CDR3 contains 14 residues. As DNA, the CDR3 is TGCAGTGCTAGAGAGCATAGGGGCCAAGAGACCCAGTACTTC. As protein: CSAREHRGQETQYF.

This clonotype was seen more than once but under ten times. This chain links TRBV12-3 or TRBV12-4 with TRBJ2-1, with D possibly being TRBD2 (6 bases). V shed 8 bases and J shed 9 bases, with 11 bases lying between them. The CDR3 is made up of 11 amino acids. In DNA form, the CDR3 reads TGTGCCAGCGGAGGGTTAGCTGAGCAGTTCTTC. Translating gives CASGGLAEQFF.

This clonotype was observed a handful of times. V and J are TRBV29-1 and TRBJ2-1; D might be TRBD2 (5 bases). From germline, CDR1 is SQVTM and CDR2 ANQGSEA. Trimming took off 3 bases at V and 12 bases at J, with 12 bases between the two ends. This CDR3 has 11 residues. In DNA form, the CDR3 reads TGCAGCGTTGACGAGGGATGGGGGCAGTTCTTC. Its protein is CSVDEGWGQFF.

This CDR3 is CSAPETGSYEQYF. The CDR3 nucleotides read TGCAGTGCTCCCGAAACAGGGAGCTACGAGCAGTACTTC. The genes are TRBV20-1 and TRBJ2-7; TRBD1 might be the D (6 bases). V lost 5 bases, J lost 3 bases, and 14 bases lay in between. The CDR3 is 13 amino acids. Germline V CDR1 and CDR2: DFQATT, SNEGSKA (reference sequence).

The rearrangement uses TRBV6-6 and TRBJ2-7, with D possibly matching TRBD1 (6 bases). Trimming shortened V by 7 bases and J by 0 bases, and 13 bases separated the two germline ends. Germline values: CDR1 MNHNY, CDR2 SVGAGI (reference sequence). The CDR3 is 14 amino acids. CDR3 region: CASTPKGDSYEQYF. The CDR3 bases are TGTGCCAGCACTCCGAAGGGGGACTCCTACGAGCAGTACTTC.

This clonotype showed up just a few times. J is TRBJ2-5 and V is TRBV20-1; D is ambiguous. Trimming removed 1 base from V and 2 bases from J, with 8 bases in between. This CDR3 has 13 amino acids. Germline assignment: CDR1 DFQATT and CDR2 SNEGSKA (reference sequence). The CDR3 DNA sequence: TGCAGTGCTAGAGTAGGCCTTCAAGAGACCCAGTACTTC. This sequence encodes CSARVGLQETQYF.

V is TRBV6-5 and J is TRBJ2-7, with TRBD2 as a possible D gene (6 bases). The CDR3 has 17 residues. V was cut by 0 bases and J by 2 bases, with 17 bases left in between. Germline V gene data show CDR1 as MNHEY and CDR2 as SVGAGI. DNA of the CDR3: TGTGCCAGCAGTTACTCGAACTGGCGGGATCGCCCCTACGAGCAGTACTTC. Translation: CASSYSNWRDRPYEQYF.

V gene TRBV6-6 combines with J gene TRBJ2-1; 9 bases map to TRBD2. Trimming took 2 bases from V and 3 from J; bases not matched to a gene: 8. Germline CDR1 and CDR2: MNHNY and SVGAGI (reference sequence). The CDR3 is made up of 17 amino acids. The CDR3 region is CASSYGRGAGGYNEQFF. As DNA, the CDR3 is TGTGCCAGCAGTTACGGGAGGGGAGCGGGGGGCTACAATGAGCAGTTCTTC.